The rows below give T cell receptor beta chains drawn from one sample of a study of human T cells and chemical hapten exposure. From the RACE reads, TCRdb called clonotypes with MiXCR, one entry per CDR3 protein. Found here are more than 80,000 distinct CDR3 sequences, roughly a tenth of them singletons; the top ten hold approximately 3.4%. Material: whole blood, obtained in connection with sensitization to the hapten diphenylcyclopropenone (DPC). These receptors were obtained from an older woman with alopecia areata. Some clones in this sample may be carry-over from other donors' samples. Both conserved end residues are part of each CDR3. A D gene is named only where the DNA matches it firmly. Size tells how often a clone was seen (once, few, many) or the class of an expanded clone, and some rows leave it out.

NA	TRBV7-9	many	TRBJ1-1	CASSSPPVPEAFF	TGTGCCAGCAGCTCGCCGCCCGTCCCTGAAGCTTTCTTT
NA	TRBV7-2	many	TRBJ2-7	CASSSNREPPYEQYF	TGTGCCAGCAGCTCCAACAGGGAGCCCCCCTACGAGCAGTACTTC
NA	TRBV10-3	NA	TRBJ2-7	CAISEGGQQYF	TGTGCCATCAGTGAGGGGGGACAGCAGTACTTC
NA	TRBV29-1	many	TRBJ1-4	CSGGQHLNEKLFF	TGCAGCGGTGGACAGCACCTTAATGAAAAACTGTTTTTT
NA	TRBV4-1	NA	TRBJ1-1	CASSQDRRNEAFF	TGCGCCAGCAGCCAAGATCGGAGAAATGAAGCTTTCTTT
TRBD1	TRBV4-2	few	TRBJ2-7	CASSTGTGVYEQYF	TGTGCCAGCAGCACCGGGACAGGGGTGTACGAGCAGTACTTC
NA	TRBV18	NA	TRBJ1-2	CASSPGVPGYGYTF	TGTGCCAGCTCACCAGGGGTACCGGGCTATGGCTACACCTTC
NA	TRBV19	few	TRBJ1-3	CASSDASGTGNTIYF	TGTGCCAGTAGCGATGCATCGGGGACTGGAAACACCATATATTTT
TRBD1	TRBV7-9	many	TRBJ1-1	CASSPQTGSTEAFF	TGTGCCAGCAGCCCACAGACAGGGAGCACTGAAGCTTTCTTT
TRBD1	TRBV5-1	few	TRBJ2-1	CASSSGQGILNEQFF	TGCGCCAGCAGCTCTGGACAGGGAATTTTGAATGAGCAGTTCTTC
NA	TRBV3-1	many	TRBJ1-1	CASSQGGVTPVLNTEAFF	TGTGCCAGCAGCCAAGGTGGAGTGACCCCAGTACTGAACACTGAAGCTTTCTTT
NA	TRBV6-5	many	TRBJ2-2	CATSRGGRPTGELFF	TGTGCCACATCCAGGGGGGGGAGACCAACCGGGGAGCTGTTTTTT
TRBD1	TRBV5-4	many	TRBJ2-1	CASSLLQGSHEQFF	TGTGCCAGCAGCTTGTTACAGGGGTCTCATGAGCAGTTCTTC
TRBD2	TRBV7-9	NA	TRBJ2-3	CASSTSGVTDTQYF	TGTGCCAGCTCCACTAGCGGGGTCACAGATACGCAGTATTTT
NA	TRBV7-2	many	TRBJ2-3	CASSLEYRNTQYF	TGTGCCAGCAGCTTAGAATATAGGAATACGCAGTATTTT
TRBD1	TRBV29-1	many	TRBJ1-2	CSVDPGPGTGGYTF	TGCAGCGTTGATCCAGGGCCAGGGACAGGGGGCTACACCTTC
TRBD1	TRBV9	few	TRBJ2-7	CASSGRYDTGVYEQYF	TGTGCCAGCAGCGGACGTTATGATACAGGGGTCTACGAGCAGTACTTC
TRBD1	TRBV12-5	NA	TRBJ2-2	CASVQDRGNTGELFF	TGTGCTAGTGTTCAGGACAGGGGGAACACCGGGGAGCTGTTTTTT
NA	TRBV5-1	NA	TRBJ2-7	CASSSGRDEQYF	TGCGCCAGCAGCTCAGGCCGGGACGAGCAGTACTTC
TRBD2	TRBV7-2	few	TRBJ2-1	CASSFTSGGGYNEQFF	TGTGCCAGCAGCTTTACTAGCGGGGGTGGGTACAATGAGCAGTTCTTC
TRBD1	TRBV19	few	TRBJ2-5	CASSNKRQGPQETQYF	TGTGCCAGTAGTAATAAACGACAGGGCCCTCAAGAGACCCAGTACTTC
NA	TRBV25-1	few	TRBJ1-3	CASSVGGSGNTIYF	TGTGCCAGCAGTGTGGGGGGCTCTGGAAACACCATATATTTT
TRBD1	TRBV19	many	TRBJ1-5	CASSIRTGDDQPQHF	TGTGCCAGTAGTATAAGGACAGGGGATGATCAGCCCCAGCATTTT
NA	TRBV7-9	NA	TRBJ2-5	CASSNPSTLQGLIETQYF	TGTGCCAGCAGCAATCCCTCGACTCTCCAGGGTCTCATCGAGACCCAGTACTTC
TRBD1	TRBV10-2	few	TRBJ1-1	CASSEFLTGGTEAFF	TGCGCCAGCAGTGAGTTTTTAACAGGGGGGACTGAAGCTTTCTTT
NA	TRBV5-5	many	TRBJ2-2	CASSPKGDWLTGELFF	TGTGCCAGCAGTCCGAAGGGGGATTGGTTGACCGGGGAGCTGTTTTTT
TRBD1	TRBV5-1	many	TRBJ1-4	CASSSGTGALKLFF	TGCGCCAGCAGCTCCGGGACAGGGGCGTTGAAACTGTTTTTT
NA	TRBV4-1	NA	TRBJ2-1	CASSQAWGALSSYNEQFF	TGCGCCAGCAGCCAAGCCTGGGGGGCTTTAAGCTCCTACAATGAGCAGTTCTTC
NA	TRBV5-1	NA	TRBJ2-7	CASSPTFDSYKQYF	TGCGCCAGCAGCCCGACCTTTGACAGTTACAAGCAGTACTTC
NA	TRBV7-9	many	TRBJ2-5	CASSLRRRVIGETQYF	TGTGCCAGCAGCTTACGACGGCGGGTTATCGGAGAGACCCAGTACTTC
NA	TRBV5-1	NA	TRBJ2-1	CASSLAEPYNEQFF	TGCGCCAGCAGCTTGGCCGAACCCTACAATGAGCAGTTCTTC
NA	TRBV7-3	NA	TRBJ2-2	CASSQQRVRGTGELFF	TGTGCCAGCAGCCAACAGCGAGTGAGAGGGACCGGGGAGCTGTTTTTT
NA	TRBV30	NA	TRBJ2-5	CAWKGDTETQYF	TGTGCCTGGAAAGGGGATACGGAGACCCAGTACTTC
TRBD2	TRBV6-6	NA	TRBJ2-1	CASSYQAGGENEQFF	TGTGCCAGCAGTTATCAGGCGGGGGGTGAGAATGAGCAGTTCTTC
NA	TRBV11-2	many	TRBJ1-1	CASSLRGRGFSGTEAFF	TGTGCCAGCAGCTTAAGGGGTCGTGGGTTTTCAGGCACTGAAGCTTTCTTT
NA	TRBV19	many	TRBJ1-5	CASQMGAGRVVRPQHF	TGTGCCAGCCAAATGGGTGCGGGCAGGGTCGTAAGGCCCCAGCATTTT
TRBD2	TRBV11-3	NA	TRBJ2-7	CASSRGLAYEQYF	TGTGCCAGCAGCCGAGGACTAGCGTACGAGCAGTACTTC
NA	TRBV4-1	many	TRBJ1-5	CASSQDSAYSNQPQHF	TGCGCCAGCAGCCAAGACAGCGCTTATAGCAATCAGCCCCAGCATTTT
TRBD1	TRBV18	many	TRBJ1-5	CASSPLTGSDQPQHF	TGTGCCAGCTCACCACTGACAGGGTCGGATCAGCCCCAGCATTTT
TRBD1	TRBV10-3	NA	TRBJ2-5	CAISTGTGVTETQYF	TGTGCCATCAGTACCGGGACAGGGGTGACAGAGACCCAGTACTTC
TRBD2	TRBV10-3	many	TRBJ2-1	CAITSGTSGPSSYNEQFF	TGTGCCATCACCTCCGGGACTAGCGGCCCAAGTTCCTACAATGAGCAGTTCTTC
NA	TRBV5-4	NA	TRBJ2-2	CASSLVLGTPTGELFF	TGTGCCAGCAGCTTGGTATTGGGGACACCGACCGGGGAGCTGTTTTTT
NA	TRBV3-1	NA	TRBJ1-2	CASSQGTLASYGYTF	TGTGCCAGCAGCCAAGGGACGTTAGCTTCCTATGGCTACACCTTC
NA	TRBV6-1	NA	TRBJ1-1	CASWGYTEAFF	TGTGCCAGCTGGGGCTACACTGAAGCTTTCTTT
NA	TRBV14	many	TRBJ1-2	CASSQTTLNYGYTF	TGTGCCAGCAGTCAGACGACATTGAACTATGGCTACACCTTC
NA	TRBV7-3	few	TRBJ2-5	CASSLENQETQYF	TGTGCCAGCAGCTTAGAGAATCAAGAGACCCAGTACTTC
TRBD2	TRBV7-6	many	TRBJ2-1	CASSLEPASGGALNEQFF	TGTGCCAGCAGCTTAGAGCCTGCTAGCGGGGGGGCCCTTAATGAGCAGTTCTTC
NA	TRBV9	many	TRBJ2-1	CASSAREPSYNEQFF	TGTGCCAGCAGCGCCCGGGAACCCTCCTACAATGAGCAGTTCTTC
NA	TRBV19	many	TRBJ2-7	CASSINGRAYEQYF	TGTGCCAGTAGTATAAACGGCAGAGCCTACGAGCAGTACTTC
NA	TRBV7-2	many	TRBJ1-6	CASSLGGSSYNSPLHF	TGTGCCAGCAGCTTAGGAGGGAGCTCCTATAATTCACCCCTCCACTTT
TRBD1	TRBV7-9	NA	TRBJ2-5	CASRRDRGSQYF	TGTGCCAGCCGAAGGGACAGGGGATCCCAGTACTTC
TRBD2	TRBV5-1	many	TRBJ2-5	CASSSGLAGQETQYF	TGCGCCAGCAGCTCAGGACTAGCGGGACAAGAGACCCAGTACTTC
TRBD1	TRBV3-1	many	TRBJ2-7	CASSPTGGVYEQYF	TGTGCCAGCAGCCCGACAGGGGGCGTATACGAGCAGTACTTC
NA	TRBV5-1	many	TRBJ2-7	CASSGQDSYEQYF	TGCGCCAGCAGCGGGCAGGACTCCTACGAGCAGTACTTC
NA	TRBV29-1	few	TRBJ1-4	CSVGDEKLFF	TGCAGCGTTGGGGATGAAAAACTGTTTTTT